Sequencing of this TCR beta chain was carried out in a study of human T cells and chemical hapten exposure. Study information: Reading of the patch tests, which applied 0.01% DPC to the upper back, occurred at 6 days.

Unique molecular identifiers were attached to individual cDNA molecules during library preparation. Via MiXCR, TCRdb re-called the RACE reads, giving one row per CDR3 protein. Among approximately 46,000 distinct CDR3 sequences listed, more than 9% were seen once. This clonotype was recorded at least ten times. Time point described: patch test 2, 6 weeks after DPC sensitization. Documented treatment: therapeutic diphenylcyclopropenone sensitization with weekly scalp DPC. The authors' total RNA extraction used unfractionated whole blood. Alopecia patients, 18 to 70 years old and DPC-suitable, served as donors. This CDR3 is 14 amino acids long. V lost 8 bases to trimming and J lost 0 bases, with 8 bases between them. Germline CDR1 LNHDA, CDR2 SQIVND (reference sequence).

Source: whole blood, taken in connection with sensitization to the hapten diphenylcyclopropenone (DPC). V gene TRBV19 combines with J gene TRBJ2-6, with D possibly TRBD2 on 5 matching bases. The TCR was taken from a woman in her twenties or thirties with alopecia areata. Some clones in this sample may be carry-over from other donors' samples. In DNA, the CDR3 is TGTGCCAGTGGACGGGGCTCTGGGGCCAACGTCCTGACTTTC. Translation gives CASGRGSGANVLTF.